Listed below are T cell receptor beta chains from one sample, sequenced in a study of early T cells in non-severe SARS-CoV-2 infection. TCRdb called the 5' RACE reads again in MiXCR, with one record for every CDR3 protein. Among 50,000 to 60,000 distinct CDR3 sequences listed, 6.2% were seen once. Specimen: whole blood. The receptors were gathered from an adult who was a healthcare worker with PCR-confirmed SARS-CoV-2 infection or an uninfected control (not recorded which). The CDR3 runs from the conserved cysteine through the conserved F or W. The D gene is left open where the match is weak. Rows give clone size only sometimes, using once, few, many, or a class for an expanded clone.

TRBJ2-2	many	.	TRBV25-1	TGTGCCAGCAGTTTGATCACCGGGGAGCTGTTTTTT	CASSLITGELFF
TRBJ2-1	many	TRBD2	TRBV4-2	TGTGCCAGCAGCCTAGATGTAGGGACTAGTTCCTACAATGAGCAGTTCTTC	CASSLDVGTSSYNEQFF
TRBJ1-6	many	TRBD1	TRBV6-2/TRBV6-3	TGTGCCAGCAGAGAAACAGGGGATAATTCACCCCTCCACTTT	CASRETGDNSPLHF
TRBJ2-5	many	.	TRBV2	TGTGCCAGCACCGATACCGGGACACCACAAGAGACCCAGTACTTC	CASTDTGTPQETQYF
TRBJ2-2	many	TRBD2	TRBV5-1	TGCGCCAGCAGCCCGGCCCCGCGGGGGGATGAGACCGGGGAGCTGTTTTTT	CASSPAPRGDETGELFF
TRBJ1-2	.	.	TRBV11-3	TGTGCCAGCAGCCCGTTGACAGTGCCCTATAACCTTTCCTATGGCTACACCTTC	CASSPLTVPYNLSYGYTF
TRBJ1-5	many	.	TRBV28	TGTGCCAGCAGTTTGAGACAGCATAGCAATCAGCCCCAGCATTTT	CASSLRQHSNQPQHF
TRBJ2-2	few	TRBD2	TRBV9	TGTGCCAGCAGCGCCGCTAGCGGGGATCCGAACACCGGGGAGCTGTTTTTT	CASSAASGDPNTGELFF
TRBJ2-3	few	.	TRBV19	TGTGCCAGTAGTATGCGGGGGCGCAGTACAGATACGCAGTATTTT	CASSMRGRSTDTQYF
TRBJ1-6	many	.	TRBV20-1	TGCAGTGCTAGTGCTTTGGGGACTCCGAGCTCCTATAATTCACCCCTCCACTTT	CSASALGTPSSYNSPLHF
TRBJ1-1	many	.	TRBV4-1	TGCGCCAGCAGCCAAGATAGGCAGCCCACTGAAGCTTTCTTT	CASSQDRQPTEAFF
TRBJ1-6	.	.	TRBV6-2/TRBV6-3	TGTGCCAGCAGTTATTCGGGGCGTTCACCCCTCCACTTT	CASSYSGRSPLHF
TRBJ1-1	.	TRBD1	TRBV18	TGTGCCAGCTCAGGACAGGGTGCGGGGATGAACACTGAAGCTTTCTTT	CASSGQGAGMNTEAFF
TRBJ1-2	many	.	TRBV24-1	TGTGCCACCAGTGACAGGAACTATGGCTACACCTTC	CATSDRNYGYTF
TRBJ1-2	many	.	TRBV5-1	TGCGCCAGCAGCTTGGATGGGGTGAATGGCTACACCTTC	CASSLDGVNGYTF
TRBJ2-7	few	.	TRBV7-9	TGTGCCAGCAGGGCCGGTTATAGTAGCGGTTACGAGCAGTACTTC	CASRAGYSSGYEQYF
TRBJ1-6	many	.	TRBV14	TGTGCCAGCAGCCAAGTTTGGAATACTTCACCCCTCCACTTT	CASSQVWNTSPLHF
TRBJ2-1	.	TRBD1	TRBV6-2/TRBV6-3	TGTGCCGCGGCTGACAGGGTTCATGAGCAGTTCTTC	CAAADRVHEQFF
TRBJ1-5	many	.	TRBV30	TGTGCCTGGAGTGCCTACGACATTAGCAATCAGCCCCAGCATTTT	CAWSAYDISNQPQHF
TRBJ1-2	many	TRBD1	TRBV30	TGTGCCTGGAGAGGACAGGGGCTTTTCTATGGCTACACCTTC	CAWRGQGLFYGYTF
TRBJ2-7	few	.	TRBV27	TGTGCCAGCGGGGAAGGAGTCCGAAGCGAGCAGTACTTC	CASGEGVRSEQYF
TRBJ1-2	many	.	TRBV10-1	TGCGCCAGCAGTTCGGATCGTAACTATGGCTACACCTTC	CASSSDRNYGYTF
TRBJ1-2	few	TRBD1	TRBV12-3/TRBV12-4	TGTGCCAGCAGCATCGGGGGACAGGGTTTAAGTCGCTCAGGCTACACCTTC	CASSIGGQGLSRSGYTF
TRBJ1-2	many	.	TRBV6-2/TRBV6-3	TGTGCCAGCAGTTACTCGGCCACGCGGGGCTATGGCTACACCTTC	CASSYSATRGYGYTF
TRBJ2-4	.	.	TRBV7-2	TGTGCCAGCAGCTCCGGGACAAGCCTTCAGTACTTC	CASSSGTSLQYF
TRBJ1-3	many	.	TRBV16	TGTGCCAGCAGCCAATCCGGAACGACTGGAAACACCATATATTTT	CASSQSGTTGNTIYF